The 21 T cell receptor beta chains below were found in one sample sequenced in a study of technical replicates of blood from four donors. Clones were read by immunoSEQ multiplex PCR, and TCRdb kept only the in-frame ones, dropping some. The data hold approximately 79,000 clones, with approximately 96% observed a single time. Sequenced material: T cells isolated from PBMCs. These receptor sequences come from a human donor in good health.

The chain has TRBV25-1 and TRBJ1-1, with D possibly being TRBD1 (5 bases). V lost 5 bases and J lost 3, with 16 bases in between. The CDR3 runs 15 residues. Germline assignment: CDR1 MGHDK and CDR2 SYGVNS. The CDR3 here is CASSTLGGTDTEAFF. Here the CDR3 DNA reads TGTGCCAGCAGTACCCTCGGGGGGACCGACACTGAAGCTTTCTTT.

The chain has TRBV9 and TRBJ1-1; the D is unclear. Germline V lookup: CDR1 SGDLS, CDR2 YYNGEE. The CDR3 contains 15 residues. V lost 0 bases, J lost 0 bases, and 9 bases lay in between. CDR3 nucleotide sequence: TGTGCCAGCAGCGTAGCCACGAACATGAACACTGAAGCTTTCTTT. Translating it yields CASSVATNMNTEAFF.

The chain's CDR3 is CASSFGVNSNYGYTF. CDR3 bases: TGTGCCAGCAGCTTCGGGGTCAATTCTAACTATGGCTACACCTTC. The rearrangement links TRBV7-8 to TRBJ1-2; D not resolved. The length of the CDR3 is 15 residues. V dropped 3 bases and J dropped 0 bases, with 11 bases sitting between them. Germline CDR1 reads SGHVS; CDR2 reads FQNEAQ.

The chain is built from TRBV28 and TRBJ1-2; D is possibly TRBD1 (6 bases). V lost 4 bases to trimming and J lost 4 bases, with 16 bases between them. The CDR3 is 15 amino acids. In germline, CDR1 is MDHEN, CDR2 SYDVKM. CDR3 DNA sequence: TGTGCCAGCAGTTCACTGGCGGGGGGGGCCTATGGCTACACCTTC. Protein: CASSSLAGGAYGYTF.

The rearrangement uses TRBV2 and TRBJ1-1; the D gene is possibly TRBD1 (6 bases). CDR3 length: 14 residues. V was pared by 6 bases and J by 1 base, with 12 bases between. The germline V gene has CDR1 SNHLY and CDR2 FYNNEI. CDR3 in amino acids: CASRLDSPNTEAFF. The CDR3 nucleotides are TGTGCCAGCAGGTTGGACAGTCCGAACACTGAAGCTTTCTTT.

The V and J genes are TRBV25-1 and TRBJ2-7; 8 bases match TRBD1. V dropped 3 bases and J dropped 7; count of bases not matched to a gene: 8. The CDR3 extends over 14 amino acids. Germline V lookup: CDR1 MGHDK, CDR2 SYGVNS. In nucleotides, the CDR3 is TGTGCCAGCAGTGACCCGGGACAGGTCCAGGAGCAGTACTTC. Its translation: CASSDPGQVQEQYF.

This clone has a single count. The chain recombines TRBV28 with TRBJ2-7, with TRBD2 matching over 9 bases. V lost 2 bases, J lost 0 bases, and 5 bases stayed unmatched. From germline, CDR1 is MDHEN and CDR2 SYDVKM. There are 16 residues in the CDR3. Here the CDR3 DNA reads TGTGCCAGCAGTTTACTGAGTAGCGGGAGCTCCTACGAGCAGTACTTC. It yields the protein CASSLLSSGSSYEQYF.

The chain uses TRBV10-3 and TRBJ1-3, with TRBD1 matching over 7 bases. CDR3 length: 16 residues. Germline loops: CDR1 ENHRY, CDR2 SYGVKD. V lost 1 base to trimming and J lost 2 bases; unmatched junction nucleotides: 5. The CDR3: CAISEFVQGTGNTIYF. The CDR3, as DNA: TGTGCCATCAGTGAGTTCGTACAGGGGACTGGAAACACCATATATTTT.

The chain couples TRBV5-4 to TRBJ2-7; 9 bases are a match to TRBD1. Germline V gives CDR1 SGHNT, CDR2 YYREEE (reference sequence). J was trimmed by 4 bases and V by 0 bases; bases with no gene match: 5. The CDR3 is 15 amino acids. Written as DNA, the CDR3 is TGTGCCAGCAGCTTGGGGCCGGACAGGGGATACGAGCAGTACTTC. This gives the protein CASSLGPDRGYEQYF.

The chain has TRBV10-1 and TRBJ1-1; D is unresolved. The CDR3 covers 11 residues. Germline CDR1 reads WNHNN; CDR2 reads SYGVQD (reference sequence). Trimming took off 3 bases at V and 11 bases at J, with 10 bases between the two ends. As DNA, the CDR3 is TGCGCCAGCAGTGACGGGAGATGGGCTTTCTTT. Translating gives CASSDGRWAFF.

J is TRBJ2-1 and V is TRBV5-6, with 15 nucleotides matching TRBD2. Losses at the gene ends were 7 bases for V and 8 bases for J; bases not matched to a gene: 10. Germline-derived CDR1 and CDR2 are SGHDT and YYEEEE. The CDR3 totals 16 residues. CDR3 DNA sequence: TGTGCCAGCGGGACGTGGGGACTAGCGGGAGGCTATGAGCAGTTCTTC. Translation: CASGTWGLAGGYEQFF.

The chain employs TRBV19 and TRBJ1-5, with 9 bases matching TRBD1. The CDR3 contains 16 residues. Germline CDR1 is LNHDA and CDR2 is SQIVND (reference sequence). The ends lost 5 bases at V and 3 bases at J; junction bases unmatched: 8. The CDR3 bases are TGTGCCAGTAGTTGGACAGGGGCTTTTTCCAATCAGCCCCAGCATTTT. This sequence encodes CASSWTGAFSNQPQHF.

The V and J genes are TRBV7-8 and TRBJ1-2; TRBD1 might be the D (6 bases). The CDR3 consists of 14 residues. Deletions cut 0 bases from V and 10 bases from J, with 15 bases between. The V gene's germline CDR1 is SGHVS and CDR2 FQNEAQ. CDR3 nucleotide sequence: TGTGCCAGCAGCTTAGCGGGGGCAGGGAGCCACTACACCTTC. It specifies CASSLAGAGSHYTF.

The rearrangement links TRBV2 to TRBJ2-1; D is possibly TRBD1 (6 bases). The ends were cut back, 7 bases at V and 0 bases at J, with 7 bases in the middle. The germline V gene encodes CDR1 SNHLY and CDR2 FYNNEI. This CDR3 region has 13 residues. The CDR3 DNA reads TGTGCCAGCAAGGGGGTCTCCTACAATGAGCAGTTCTTC. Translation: CASKGVSYNEQFF.

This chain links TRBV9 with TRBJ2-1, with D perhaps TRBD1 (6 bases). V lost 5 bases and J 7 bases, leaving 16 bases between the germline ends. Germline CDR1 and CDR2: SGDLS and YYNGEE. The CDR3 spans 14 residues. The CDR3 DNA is TGTGCCAGCAGTCGATCAGGGGCAATAAATGAGCAGTTCTTC. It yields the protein CASSRSGAINEQFF.

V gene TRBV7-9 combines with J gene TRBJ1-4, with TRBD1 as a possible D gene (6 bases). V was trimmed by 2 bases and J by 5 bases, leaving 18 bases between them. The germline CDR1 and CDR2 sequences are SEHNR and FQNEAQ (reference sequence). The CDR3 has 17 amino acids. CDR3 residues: CASSLKSVWGRNEKLFF. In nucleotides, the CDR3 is TGTGCCAGCAGCTTAAAGAGCGTCTGGGGGCGGAATGAAAAACTGTTTTTT.

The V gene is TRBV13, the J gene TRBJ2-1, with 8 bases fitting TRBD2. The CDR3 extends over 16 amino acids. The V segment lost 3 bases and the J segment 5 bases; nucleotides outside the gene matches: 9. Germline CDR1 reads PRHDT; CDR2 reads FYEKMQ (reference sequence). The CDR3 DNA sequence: TGTGCCAGCAGCTTGATTGGACTAGCCCCAGACAATGAGCAGTTCTTC. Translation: CASSLIGLAPDNEQFF.

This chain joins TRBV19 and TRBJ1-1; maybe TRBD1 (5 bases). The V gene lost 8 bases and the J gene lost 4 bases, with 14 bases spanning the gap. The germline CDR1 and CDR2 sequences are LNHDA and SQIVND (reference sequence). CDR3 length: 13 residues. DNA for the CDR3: TGTGCCAGTGGCGGTGGAGGGACCACTGAAGCTTTCTTT. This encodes CASGGGGTTEAFF.

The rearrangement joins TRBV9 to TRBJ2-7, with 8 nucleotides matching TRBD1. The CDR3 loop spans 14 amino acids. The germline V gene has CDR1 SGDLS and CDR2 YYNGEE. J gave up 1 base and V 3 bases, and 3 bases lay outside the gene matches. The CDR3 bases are TGTGCCAGCAGCGCACGGGACAGGTCCTACGAGCAGTACTTC. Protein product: CASSARDRSYEQYF.

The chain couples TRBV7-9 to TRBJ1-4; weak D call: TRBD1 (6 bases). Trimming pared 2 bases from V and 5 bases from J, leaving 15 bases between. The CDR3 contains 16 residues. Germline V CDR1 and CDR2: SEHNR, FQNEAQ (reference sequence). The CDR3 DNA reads TGTGCCAGCAGCTTAAACTCCCGGACAGTAAATGAAAAACTGTTTTTT. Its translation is CASSLNSRTVNEKLFF.

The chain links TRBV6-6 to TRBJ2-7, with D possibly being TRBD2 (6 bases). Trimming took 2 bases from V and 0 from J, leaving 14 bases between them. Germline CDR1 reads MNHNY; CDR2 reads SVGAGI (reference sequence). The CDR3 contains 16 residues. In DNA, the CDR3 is TGTGCCAGCAGTTACACGGGCGGGACGATCTCCTACGAGCAGTACTTC. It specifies CASSYTGGTISYEQYF.